This T cell receptor beta chain derives from a study of blood T cells in healthy people across ages. In this sample, this clonotype turned up a few times. Sample-barcoded 5' priming and a J-beta primer mix drove a second PCR of about 6 to 12 cycles. MiXCR was run by TCRdb on the 5' RACE reads, yielding one entry per CDR3 protein. The sample lists 1.5 million to 2 million distinct CDR3 sequences, about 31% occurring once. Trimming removed 6 bases from V and 7 bases from J, with 16 bases in between. The CDR3 sequence is 13 residues long. Per the germline V gene, CDR1 is ENHRY and CDR2 is SYGVKD. The sample comprised blood. This TCR derives from a woman in her twenties or thirties in good health. The J gene is TRBJ2-7, the V gene TRBV10-3, with D possibly being TRBD2 (6 bases). The CDR3 DNA reads as TGTGCCATCAGGCGGGACCTCTCGGGGGAGCAGTACTTC. Encoded protein: CAIRRDLSGEQYF.